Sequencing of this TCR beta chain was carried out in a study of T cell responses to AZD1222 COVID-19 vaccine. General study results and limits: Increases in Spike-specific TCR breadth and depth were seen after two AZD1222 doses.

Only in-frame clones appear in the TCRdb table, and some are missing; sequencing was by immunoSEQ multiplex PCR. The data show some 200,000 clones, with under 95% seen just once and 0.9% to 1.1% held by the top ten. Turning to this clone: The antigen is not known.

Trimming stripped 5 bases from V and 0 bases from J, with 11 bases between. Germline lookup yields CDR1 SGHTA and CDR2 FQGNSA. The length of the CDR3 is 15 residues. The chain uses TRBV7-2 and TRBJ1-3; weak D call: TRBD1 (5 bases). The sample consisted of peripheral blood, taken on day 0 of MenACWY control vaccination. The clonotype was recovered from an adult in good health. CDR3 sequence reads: CASSPSQGSGNTIYF. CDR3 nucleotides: TGTGCCAGCAGCCCATCCCAGGGCTCTGGAAACACCATATATTTT.